The clone carrying this T cell receptor (beta chain) showed up many times. Its antigen is not known. These data come from a study of T cells after posttransplantation cyclophosphamide. Findings and limits, study-wide: Blood and skin or GI T cell repertoires showed limited TRB overlap. TRB clonality was highly associated with recipient CMV seropositivity and reactivation. Later post-transplant blood repertoires were often dominated by donor CD8+ memory clones.

The CDR3 is made up of 14 amino acids. The germline gives CDR1 SQVTM, CDR2 ANQGSEA. V was cut by 4 bases and J by 0 bases, with 12 bases left in between. Busulfan-fludarabine conditioning, marrow transplant, and cyclophosphamide on days +3 and +4 were administered. Measured with immunoSEQ multiplex PCR; TCRdb has only the in-frame clones, and not every one. In total the sample includes several thousand clones, none of them seen once. This specimen was PBMCs, taken after allogeneic stem cell transplant with posttransplant cyclophosphamide. The TCR was taken from a male patient aged 50 or older who received an allogeneic stem cell transplant from an unrelated donor, was CMV-positive, and had acute GVHD only. Some T cells here may be from the graft donor. This chain links TRBV29-1 with TRBJ1-1; the D gene is possibly TRBD1 (6 bases). The CDR3 nucleotides read TGCAGCGTTGCCAGGACAGCGATGAACACTGAAGCTTTCTTT. Translated, it gives CSVARTAMNTEAFF.